This T cell receptor (beta chain) was captured in a study of OX40 agonist ivuxolimab in advanced cancers. Between the trimmed V and J ends, which lost 4 bases and 0 bases, there was a span of 19 bases. The CDR3 has 17 amino acids. CDR1 and CDR2 (germline): MNHEY, SMNVEV (reference sequence). Prior autoimmune disease or systemic immunosuppression barred patients. This clone has only one observation. TCRdb's copy holds only in-frame clones and misses some; the assay was immunoSEQ multiplex PCR. The sample lists approximately 48,000 clones, about 80% occurring once. This TCR was recovered from an adult with an advanced solid tumor such as melanoma, head and neck, liver or kidney cancer. The material sequenced was CD4+ or CD8+ T cells sorted from blood, taken in a trial of the OX40 agonist ivuxolimab. This rearrangement joins TRBV27 to TRBJ2-7, with D possibly being TRBD1 (5 bases). The CDR3 bases are TGTGCCAGCAGTTCCCGGGCAGGGTCACCGGTCTCCTACGAGCAGTACTTC. Amino acids: CASSSRAGSPVSYEQYF.